One and the same sample provided the 32 T cell receptor beta chains below, sequenced in a study of OX40 agonist ivuxolimab in advanced cancers. This table comes from immunoSEQ multiplex PCR, and its TCRdb copy is limited to in-frame clones, with some not included. The sample lists tens of thousands of clones; 65% to 90% were seen once. The input for sequencing was CD4+ or CD8+ T cells sorted from blood, taken in a trial of the OX40 agonist ivuxolimab. These receptors were obtained from an adult with an advanced solid tumor such as melanoma, head and neck, liver or kidney cancer.

This chain uses TRBV2 with TRBJ2-2; the match to TRBD1 covers 12 bases. J was trimmed by 7 bases and V by 4 bases; bases with no gene match: 7. The germline V gene encodes CDR1 SNHLY and CDR2 FYNNEI. This CDR3 has 16 residues. The CDR3 loop is CASSGPGQGALGELFF. CDR3 DNA: TGTGCCAGCAGTGGACCGGGACAGGGGGCACTCGGGGAGCTGTTTTTT.

The rearrangement joins TRBV7-8 to TRBJ2-7; the D gene is possibly TRBD1 (7 bases). CDR1 SGHVS and CDR2 FQNEAQ come from the germline V gene. Trimming took 2 bases from V and 2 from J, leaving 13 bases between them. The CDR3 is 15 residues long. CDR3 sequence (DNA): TGTGCCAGCAGCTTAAGTCAGGGGGGAACCTACGAGCAGTACTTC. This sequence encodes CASSLSQGGTYEQYF.

This clone occurred once. The chain links TRBV2 to TRBJ1-2; the D gene is possibly TRBD1 (6 bases). The length of the CDR3 is 12 residues. Per germline, CDR1 SNHLY and CDR2 FYNNEI. V was trimmed by 6 bases and J by 8 bases, leaving 13 bases between them. The CDR3 DNA is TGTGCCAGCAGGGGGGCAAAGGAAGGCTACACCTTC. The encoded protein is CASRGAKEGYTF.

The chain uses TRBV27 and TRBJ1-1, with TRBD1 identical over 7 bases. The CDR3 extends over 14 amino acids. With 6 bases clipped from V and 1 base from J, the junction kept 5 bases outside the gene matches. Germline V gives CDR1 MNHEY, CDR2 SMNVEV (reference sequence). CDR3 sequence: CASSLQGWNTEAFF. The CDR3 DNA reads TGTGCCAGCAGCCTACAGGGGTGGAACACTGAAGCTTTCTTT.

This chain uses TRBV9 with TRBJ2-2; 12 bases map to TRBD2. Germline CDR1 and CDR2: SGDLS and YYNGEE. This CDR3 has 18 amino acids. J gave up 5 bases and V 3 bases, and 11 bases lay outside the gene matches. Written as DNA, the CDR3 is TGTGCCAGCAGCGGTTGGACTAGCGGGGTGGGAGAGACCGGGGAGCTGTTTTTT. It yields the protein CASSGWTSGVGETGELFF. Together with reference TRBV9 and TRBJ2-2, the CDR3 gives the full variable domain: DSGVTQTPKHLITATGQRVTLRCSPRSGDLSVYWYQQSLDQGLQFLIQYYNGEERAKGNILERFSAQQFPDLHSELNLSSLELGDSALYFCASSGWTSGVGETGELFFGEGSRLTVL.

The rearrangement uses TRBV4-3 and TRBJ2-1, with a possible D match to TRBD1 (6 bases). CDR1 and CDR2 from the germline V gene are LGHNA and YSLEER. V lost 2 bases and J lost 3, with 20 bases in between. This CDR3 region has 18 residues. CDR3 nucleotides: TGCGCCAGCAGCCAAACTCTTACCAGGGGTGAGGACTACAATGAGCAGTTCTTC. It codes for CASSQTLTRGEDYNEQFF.

The J gene is TRBJ2-2, the V gene TRBV4-1; no clear D. This CDR3 comprises 12 residues. V was cut by 2 bases and J by 6 bases, with 4 bases left in between. CDR1 MGHRA and CDR2 YSYEKL come from the germline V gene. CDR3 amino acids: CASSQRSGELFF. The CDR3 DNA follows: TGCGCCAGCAGCCAACGGTCCGGGGAGCTGTTTTTT.

Written as DNA, the CDR3 is TGTGCCAGCTCACCCTCCGAGTGGAGGGCTAAGGACCAGCCCCAGCATTTT. This gives the protein CASSPSEWRAKDQPQHF. The chain has TRBV18 and TRBJ1-5; D is unresolved. V dropped 3 bases and J dropped 7 bases, with 22 bases sitting between them. The CDR3 has 17 residues. Germline V CDR1 and CDR2: KGHSH, LQKENI.

V usage is TRBV9 and J usage is TRBJ1-4, with D tentatively TRBD1 (5 bases). V lost 2 bases to trimming and J lost 1 base, with 9 bases between them. The CDR3 is 15 residues long. Germline CDR1 reads SGDLS; CDR2 reads YYNGEE. CDR3 nucleotide sequence: TGTGCCAGCAGCGTCCAGGGAAGAACTAATGAAAAACTGTTTTTT. Translation: CASSVQGRTNEKLFF.

With regard to this clone: This likely reflects a read error, since a far larger clone is one base away. V and J are TRBV13 and TRBJ1-1; TRBD1 matches 7 bases. Germline V gives CDR1 PRHDT, CDR2 FYEKMQ (reference sequence). With V trimmed by 5 bases and J by 1 base, 13 bases remained unmatched. The CDR3 extends over 17 amino acids. CDR3 in DNA: TGTGCCAGCAGCCAAGAGTCGAATGAGGGGGCGAACACTGAAGCTTTCTTT. This translates into CASSQESNEGANTEAFF. The full variable domain, its missing parts supplied by reference TRBV13 and TRBJ1-1, is AAGVIQSPRHLIKEKRETATLKCYPIPRHDTVYWYQQGPGQDPQFLISFYEKMQSDKGSIPDRFSAQQFSDYHSELNMSSLELGDSALYFCASSQESNEGANTEAFFGQGTRLTVV.

This sequence joins TRBV10-3 and TRBJ1-2; 7 bases are a match to TRBD1. In germline, CDR1 is ENHRY, CDR2 SYGVKD. J gave up 0 bases and V 6 bases, and 7 bases lay outside the gene matches. This CDR3 contains 15 residues. CDR3 bases: TGTGCCATCAGCCTAAAGACAGGGTCTAACTATGGCTACACCTTC. It is translated as CAISLKTGSNYGYTF.

This chain joins TRBV10-3 and TRBJ2-3; 11 nucleotides agree with TRBD2. Germline V gene sequence: CDR1 ENHRY, CDR2 SYGVKD. Trimming at V came to 8 bases and at J to 4 bases, leaving 2 bases not matched to a gene. This CDR3 is 13 amino acids long. The CDR3 protein is CAIASGGSDTQYF. The CDR3 nucleotides are TGTGCCATCGCTAGCGGGGGGTCAGATACGCAGTATTTT.

The chain joins TRBV5-5 to TRBJ2-2, with unresolved D. Trimming stripped 2 bases from V and 8 bases from J, with 22 bases between. The CDR3 loop spans 17 amino acids. CDR1 and CDR2 from the germline V gene are SGHKS and YYEKEE (reference sequence). CDR3 amino acids: CASSLQPVPVMVGELFF. The CDR3 DNA is TGTGCCAGCAGCTTACAACCCGTGCCGGTTATGGTAGGGGAGCTGTTTTTT.

The sample holds one count of this clone. This chain joins TRBV10-3 and TRBJ1-2; possible D gene TRBD1, 5 bases. The CDR3 spans 13 residues. V was cut by 10 bases and J by 6 bases, with 18 bases left in between. Germline V gene lookup returns CDR1 ENHRY and CDR2 SYGVKD. CDR3 in DNA: TGTGCCAACAAGGACACCCTAACAGATGGCTACACCTTC. Amino acids: CANKDTLTDGYTF.

This chain links TRBV2 with TRBJ2-6; TRBD1 matches at 8 bases. The V segment lost 6 bases and the J segment 0 bases; nucleotides outside the gene matches: 7. Per the germline V gene, CDR1 is SNHLY and CDR2 is FYNNEI. The CDR3 length is 17 residues. CDR3 bases: TGTGCCAGCAGACGGACAGGGTTCCTCTCTGGGGCCAACGTCCTGACTTTC. Translating gives CASRRTGFLSGANVLTF.

The chain is built from TRBV29-1 and TRBJ2-1, with TRBD2 identical over 11 bases. The CDR3 is 17 amino acids. The germline V gene has CDR1 SQVTM and CDR2 ANQGSEA. V shed 5 bases, J shed 4 bases, and the junction held 13 bases outside the gene matches. The CDR3 nucleotides are TGCAGCGTTCCCTTGAGGGCCGGGACTAGCGGATACAATGAGCAGTTCTTC. Its protein product is CSVPLRAGTSGYNEQFF.

This clone was observed once. The chain carries TRBV19 and TRBJ1-2, with 7 bases identical to TRBD1. Germline CDR1 reads LNHDA; CDR2 reads SQIVND (reference sequence). V lost 3 bases to trimming and J lost 9 bases; unmatched junction nucleotides: 16. This CDR3 has 16 residues. CDR3 bases: TGTGCCAGTAGTATCGCCTCGACAGGGTTGATTTATCGCTACACCTTC. Translating it yields CASSIASTGLIYRYTF.

This chain links TRBV5-4 with TRBJ2-7; possible D gene TRBD1, 5 bases. The V end was cut by 0 bases, the J end by 3 bases, with 10 bases between. The CDR3 totals 14 residues. Germline V CDR1 and CDR2: SGHNT, YYREEE (reference sequence). The CDR3 here is CASSLADSHYEQYF. DNA of the CDR3: TGTGCCAGCAGCTTGGCCGACAGTCACTACGAGCAGTACTTC. Full variable domain (outside the CDR3, taken from reference TRBV5-4 and TRBJ2-7): ETGVTQSPTHLIKTRGQQVTLRCSSQSGHNTVSWYQQALGQGPQFIFQYYREEENGRGNFPPRFSGLQFPNYSSELNVNALELDDSALYLCASSLADSHYEQYFGPGTRLTVT.

The chain uses TRBV7-3 and TRBJ1-1, with 10 bases lining up with TRBD1. Per germline, CDR1 SGHTA and CDR2 FQGTGA. V lost 6 bases and J lost 1; bases outside the gene matches: 5. The CDR3 consists of 15 residues. The CDR3 sequence is CASRRDRGPNTEAFF. The CDR3 coding sequence is TGTGCCAGCAGGCGGGACAGGGGACCGAACACTGAAGCTTTCTTT. The variable domain in full, completed from reference TRBV7-3 and TRBJ1-1, reads GAGVSQTPSNKVTEKGKYVELRCDPISGHTALYWYRQSLGQGPEFLIYFQGTGAADDSGLPNDRFFAVRPEGSVSTLKIQRTERGDSAVYLCASRRDRGPNTEAFFGQGTRLTVV.

The rearrangement uses TRBV5-6 and TRBJ1-2; no definite D call. The germline V gene has CDR1 SGHDT and CDR2 YYEEEE. The germline V and J ends were trimmed by 4 bases and 6 bases, with 13 bases remaining between them. The CDR3 contains 13 residues. The CDR3 here is CASSPGNGDGYTF. For the CDR3, the DNA is TGTGCCAGCAGCCCTGGGAATGGGGATGGCTACACCTTC.

The chain employs TRBV4-1 and TRBJ1-1, with D possibly TRBD1 on 5 matching bases. V was pared by 9 bases and J by 6 bases, with 23 bases between. The germline V gene has CDR1 MGHRA and CDR2 YSYEKL. The CDR3 has 15 residues. CDR3 in DNA: TGCGCCAGTAGTTCGGAGAACCTTGGGGGACCTGAAGCTTTCTTT. Translation: CASSSENLGGPEAFF.

The chain is built from TRBV27 and TRBJ2-2, with 9 bases that match TRBD2. The CDR3 has 16 residues. After removal of 1 base from V and 3 bases from J, the junction contained 3 bases not matched to a gene. CDR1 and CDR2 from the germline V gene are MNHEY and SMNVEV (reference sequence). CDR3 region: CASSLLAGGDTGELFF. CDR3 sequence (DNA): TGTGCCAGCAGTTTATTGGCGGGGGGGGACACCGGGGAGCTGTTTTTT.

The V gene is TRBV28, the J gene TRBJ2-7; D not resolved. In germline, CDR1 is MDHEN, CDR2 SYDVKM. The CDR3 is made up of 13 amino acids. V was trimmed by 2 bases and J by 2 bases, leaving 7 bases between them. The CDR3 loop is CASSLGVTYEQYF. The CDR3, as DNA: TGTGCCAGCAGTTTAGGGGTTACCTACGAGCAGTACTTC.

The rearrangement uses TRBV4-1 and TRBJ2-3; perhaps TRBD2 as D (5 bases). CDR1 is MGHRA and CDR2 is YSYEKL in the germline V gene. This CDR3 is built from 13 residues. Trimming stripped 4 bases from V and 5 bases from J, with 10 bases between. The CDR3 DNA reads TGCGCCAGCAGCCCAAACGGGGTAGATACGCAGTATTTT. Translation gives CASSPNGVDTQYF.

This chain links TRBV4-1 with TRBJ2-5; 7 bases align to TRBD2. CDR3 size: 14 residues. Germline-derived CDR1 and CDR2 are MGHRA and YSYEKL. V lost 5 bases, J lost 2 bases, and 5 bases stayed unmatched. The CDR3 reads CASSSMGGQETQYF. CDR3 DNA: TGCGCCAGCAGCTCCATGGGGGGGCAAGAGACCCAGTACTTC.

The V and J genes are TRBV7-8 and TRBJ1-2; D is perhaps TRBD1 (5 bases). V dropped 0 bases and J dropped 4 bases, with 12 bases sitting between them. The CDR3 is made up of 15 amino acids. Germline V lookup: CDR1 SGHVS, CDR2 FQNEAQ. The chain's CDR3 is CASSLAQGLGYGYTF. CDR3 nucleotides: TGTGCCAGCAGCTTAGCCCAGGGTCTAGGCTATGGCTACACCTTC. Based on the CDR3 plus reference TRBV7-8 and TRBJ1-2, the full variable domain is GAGVSQSPRYKVAKRGQDVALRCDPISGHVSLFWYQQALGQGPEFLTYFQNEAQLDKSGLPSDRFFAERPEGSVSTLKIQRTQQEDSAVYLCASSLAQGLGYGYTFGSGTRLTVV.

The chain couples TRBV5-8 to TRBJ2-5; 8 bases agree with TRBD1. Germline values: CDR1 SGHTS, CDR2 YDEGEE. J lost 5 bases, V lost 4 bases, and 10 bases had no gene match. The CDR3 consists of 15 residues. In nucleotides, the CDR3 is TGTGCCAGCAGCCCGAGGACAGGGTCGGGGGAGACCCAGTACTTC. Its protein is CASSPRTGSGETQYF.

The chain joins TRBV9 to TRBJ1-5, with D perhaps matching TRBD1 (5 bases). The germline V gene has CDR1 SGDLS and CDR2 YYNGEE. V was shortened by 0 bases and J by 7 bases, with 8 bases between the two germline ends. The CDR3 spans 13 residues. The CDR3 sequence: CASSVGQGQPQHF. The CDR3 nucleotides are TGTGCCAGCAGCGTAGGCCAGGGACAGCCCCAGCATTTT.

The chain recombines TRBV7-6 with TRBJ1-4, with TRBD1 identical over 8 bases. V shed 0 bases, J shed 7 bases, and the junction held 4 bases outside the gene matches. Germline V gene data show CDR1 as SGHVS and CDR2 as FNYEAQ. This CDR3 comprises 15 residues. CDR3 residues: CASSLADRVFEKLFF. Here the CDR3 DNA reads TGTGCCAGCAGCTTAGCGGACAGGGTTTTTGAAAAACTGTTTTTT. Full variable domain (missing parts from reference TRBV7-6 and TRBJ1-4): GAGVSQSPRYKVTKRGQDVALRCDPISGHVSLYWYRQALGQGPEFLTYFNYEAQQDKSGLPNDRFSAERPEGSISTLTIQRTEQRDSAMYRCASSLADRVFEKLFFGSGTQLSVL.

The chain links TRBV4-1 to TRBJ2-5; unclear D gene. There are 14 residues in the CDR3. Trimming shortened V by 1 base and J by 2 bases, and 8 bases separated the two germline ends. Germline values: CDR1 MGHRA, CDR2 YSYEKL. The CDR3 sequence: CASSQAVGQETQYF. DNA for the CDR3: TGCGCCAGCAGCCAAGCGGTCGGGCAAGAGACCCAGTACTTC.

This chain uses TRBV6-5 with TRBJ2-7; D call uncertain. V dropped 0 bases and J dropped 2 bases, with 2 bases sitting between them. CDR1 is MNHEY, CDR2 SVGAGI, per germline. This CDR3 spans 12 amino acids. The CDR3 DNA reads as TGTGCCAGCAGTTACTCCCCCTACGAGCAGTACTTC. It encodes CASSYSPYEQYF.

J is TRBJ2-1 and V is TRBV5-4, with D perhaps matching TRBD2 (6 bases). With 5 bases removed from V and 0 bases from J, the gap between germline ends came to 12 bases. Germline lookup yields CDR1 SGHNT and CDR2 YYREEE (reference sequence). This CDR3 comprises 15 residues. CDR3 sequence: CASRPGVSSYNEQFF. The CDR3 DNA follows: TGTGCCAGCAGACCGGGAGTCAGCTCCTACAATGAGCAGTTCTTC.